This T cell receptor (beta chain) stems from a study of a mutant IDH1 vaccine in newly diagnosed glioma. For the study at large: Eight vaccine injections were given to patients in weeks 1, 3, 5, 7, 11, 15, 19 and 23. Vaccinations were initiated 4-6 weeks following radiotherapy alone, or were given together with temozolomide cycles.

Time point meaning: week 11, during vaccination. Vaccine doses each comprised 300 ug of mutant IDH1 20-mer peptide, with topical imiquimod. Turning to this clone: Its antigen is not identified.

Repertoires were generated with immunoSEQ multiplex PCR, while TCRdb's copy carries only in-frame clones and drops some. The sample holds 110,000 or so clones, roughly 88% seen once. The J segment lost 1 base and the V segment lost 6 bases, leaving 13 bases of the junction unmatched. Germline assignment: CDR1 SGHTA and CDR2 FQGNSA. The CDR3 runs 18 residues. This rearrangement joins TRBV7-2 to TRBJ2-1; 9 nucleotides align to TRBD2. This specimen consisted of PBMCs, obtained from a glioma patient whose treatment included an IDH1 peptide vaccine. The sequence derives from a woman between 50 and 59 years old with glioma. The CDR3 DNA reads TGTGCCAGCAGTCTCCGCCAGGGGGGACTAGCTTCCTACAATGAGCAGTTCTTC. This sequence encodes CASSLRQGGLASYNEQFF.